These 8 T cell receptor beta chains were all obtained from the same sample, sequenced in a study of blood T cell repertoires in COVID-19. Libraries were prepared by immunoSEQ multiplex PCR; TCRdb keeps only in-frame clonotypes and omits some of them. The repertoire holds about 200,000 clones, with 90% as singletons. Sequences were obtained from peripheral blood. The receptor set was obtained from a man aged 45-65 years with acute or convalescent COVID-19.

This clone was recorded once. This sequence joins TRBV19 and TRBJ2-7, with 11 bases identical to TRBD2. The CDR3 is 16 amino acids. The germline V gene encodes CDR1 LNHDA and CDR2 SQIVND (reference sequence). V lost 2 bases to trimming and J lost 1 base; unmatched junction nucleotides: 4. CDR3 in amino acids: CASSITSGSHSYEQYF. CDR3 nucleotide sequence: TGTGCCAGTAGTATAACTAGCGGGAGTCATTCCTACGAGCAGTACTTC.

The genes are TRBV7-9 and TRBJ2-1; a weak D match, TRBD2 (5 bases). V was clipped by 5 bases and J by 9 bases, with 14 bases between them. Germline CDR1 reads SEHNR; CDR2 reads FQNEAQ (reference sequence). CDR3 size: 13 residues. CDR3 in DNA: TGTGCCAGCAGCGTGGCCTCCGGAGGTGAGCAGTTCTTC. Translating gives CASSVASGGEQFF.

CDR3 DNA sequence: TGTGCCAGCAGTCCGACGGGTGGTGAGCAGTTCTTC. Amino acid sequence: CASSPTGGEQFF. This chain connects TRBV27 to TRBJ2-1; no clear D. Germline assignment: CDR1 MNHEY and CDR2 SMNVEV (reference sequence). The CDR3 runs 12 residues. Trimming stripped 5 bases from V and 9 bases from J, with 11 bases between.

The chain links TRBV4-1 to TRBJ2-2; maybe TRBD2 (6 bases). V lost 0 bases, J lost 0 bases, and 11 bases lay in between. Germline loops: CDR1 MGHRA, CDR2 YSYEKL. This CDR3 region has 17 residues. The CDR3 region has the DNA TGCGCCAGCAGCCAAGAGCTAGCGTTCGCGAACACCGGGGAGCTGTTTTTT. Its translation is CASSQELAFANTGELFF.

The chain joins TRBV18 to TRBJ2-7, with 11 bases matching TRBD2. CDR3 length equals 16 residues. Per the germline V gene, CDR1 is KGHSH and CDR2 is LQKENI. V shed 0 bases, J shed 1 base, and the junction held 2 bases outside the gene matches. The CDR3: CASSPPGTSGSYEQYF. Written as DNA, the CDR3 is TGTGCCAGCTCACCACCCGGGACTAGCGGATCCTACGAGCAGTACTTC.

The chain links TRBV5-4 to TRBJ1-2; 9 bases align to TRBD1. Germline V gene sequence: CDR1 SGHNT, CDR2 YYREEE (reference sequence). The CDR3 consists of 15 residues. V trimming: 4 bases; J trimming: 4 bases; junction bases outside the gene matches: 8. Here the CDR3 DNA reads TGTGCCAGCAGCATTACAGGGGGCAATGTCTATGGCTACACCTTC. Amino acid sequence: CASSITGGNVYGYTF. The full variable domain, completed using reference TRBV5-4 and TRBJ1-2, is ETGVTQSPTHLIKTRGQQVTLRCSSQSGHNTVSWYQQALGQGPQFIFQYYREEENGRGNFPPRFSGLQFPNYSSELNVNALELDDSALYLCASSITGGNVYGYTFGSGTRLTVV.

The rearrangement joins TRBV5-1 to TRBJ1-3, with D unresolved. CDR1 SGHRS and CDR2 YFSETQ come from the germline V gene. V was cut by 2 bases and J by 0 bases, with 6 bases left in between. CDR3 size: 14 residues. CDR3 amino acids: CASSFGDSGNTIYF. DNA for the CDR3: TGCGCCAGCAGCTTCGGAGACTCTGGAAACACCATATATTTT.

CDR3 residues: CASSQEGDLETQYF. The CDR3 nucleotides read TGTGCCAGCAGCCAAGAGGGCGATTTGGAGACCCAGTACTTC. The chain couples TRBV3-1 (or the pseudogene TRBV3-2) to TRBJ2-5; D remains ambiguous. Germline loops: CDR1 LGHDT, CDR2 YNNKEL (reference sequence). Trimming pared 0 bases from V and 5 bases from J, leaving 10 bases between. The CDR3 covers 14 residues.